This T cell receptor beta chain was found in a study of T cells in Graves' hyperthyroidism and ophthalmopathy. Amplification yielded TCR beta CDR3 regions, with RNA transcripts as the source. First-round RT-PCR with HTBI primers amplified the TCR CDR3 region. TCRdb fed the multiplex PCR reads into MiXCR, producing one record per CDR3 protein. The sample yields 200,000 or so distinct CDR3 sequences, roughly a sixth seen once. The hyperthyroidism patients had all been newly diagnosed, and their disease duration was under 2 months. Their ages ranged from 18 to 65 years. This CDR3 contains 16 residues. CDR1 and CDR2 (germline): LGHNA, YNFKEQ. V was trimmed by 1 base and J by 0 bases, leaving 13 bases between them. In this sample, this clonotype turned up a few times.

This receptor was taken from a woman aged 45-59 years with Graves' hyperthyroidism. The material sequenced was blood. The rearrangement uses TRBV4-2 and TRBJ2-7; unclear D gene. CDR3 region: CASSQGALQNSYEQYF. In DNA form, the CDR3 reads TGTGCCAGCAGCCAAGGTGCACTTCAAAACTCCTACGAGCAGTACTTC.